This TCR beta chain was captured by sequencing in a study of blood T cell repertoires in COVID-19. Study overall: COVID-19 samples collected from the United States, Italy and Spain covered acute and convalescent phases. The analysed material was cDNA or gDNA that came from T cells, B-cell-depleted T cells, or PBMCs.

Original data processing: Reference gene primer amplification gave nucleated cell count estimates. Clones were sequenced by immunoSEQ multiplex PCR, and TCRdb holds only the in-frame ones, with some missing. For V, J and clone size, that table is used; D and trimming come from the DNA. The sample holds more than 300,000 clones; about 87% are singletons and the top ten take roughly a tenth. The ends lost 5 bases at V and 6 bases at J; junction bases unmatched: 5. CDR1 GTSNPN and CDR2 SVGIG come from the germline V gene (reference sequence). This CDR3 has 14 amino acids. The receptor was isolated from a woman in her 30s with COVID-19, enrolled during active disease. The sequencing input was peripheral blood. The chain recombines TRBV30 with TRBJ2-2; 11 bases align to TRBD2. CDR3: CAWRSGRAPGELFF. In DNA form, the CDR3 reads TGTGCCTGGCGTAGCGGGAGGGCCCCCGGGGAGCTGTTTTTT.